This record concerns one T cell receptor beta chain sequence. Only in-frame clones appear in the TCRdb table, and some are missing; sequencing was by immunoSEQ multiplex PCR. The profile shows 150,000 to 200,000 clones, 75% to 90% of them singletons. This specimen belongs to a study of cytomegalovirus exposure and HLA in healthy donors. V lost 4 bases and J lost 7, with 11 bases in between. Germline V gene sequence: CDR1 SGHRS, CDR2 YFSETQ. The CDR3 contains 13 residues. This TCR was recovered from a man between 18 and 29 years old in good health and CMV-seropositive. The sample comprised PBMCs. The chain has TRBV5-1 and TRBJ2-2; D unclear. CDR3 DNA: TGCGCCAGCAGCCCCTCGGTCGGCGGGGAGCTGTTTTTT. It yields the protein CASSPSVGGELFF.